The 12 T cell receptor beta chains below come from one sample, sequenced in a study of T cell responses to AZD1222 COVID-19 vaccine. TCRdb keeps only in-frame clones here, not all; method: immunoSEQ multiplex PCR. The repertoire holds fewer than 50,000 clones, with 80% as singletons. The input for sequencing was peripheral blood, taken on day 0 of AZD1222 vaccination. The receptors here all came from an adult in good health.

J is TRBJ2-1 and V is TRBV5-1, with TRBD2 identical over 11 bases. From germline, CDR1 is SGHRS and CDR2 YFSETQ. The CDR3 extends over 16 amino acids. The trim removed 3 bases at V and 7 bases at J, leaving 9 bases unmatched. In nucleotides, the CDR3 is TGCGCCAGCAGCTCGATTTCTAGCGGGGGGCGGAATGAGCAGTTCTTC. Translated, it gives CASSSISSGGRNEQFF.

This clone was picked up a small number of times. This chain's CDR3 is CASSPGSFRTEAFF. CDR3 nucleotide sequence: TGTGCCAGCAGCCCAGGGTCCTTCCGAACTGAAGCTTTCTTT. The rearrangement links TRBV7-9 to TRBJ1-1, with D tentatively TRBD1 (5 bases). CDR1 and CDR2 (germline): SEHNR, FQNEAQ (reference sequence). V was pared by 5 bases and J by 5 bases, with 15 bases between. This CDR3 is built from 14 residues.

In this sample, this clone turned up a few times. The genes are TRBV6-5 and TRBJ1-2, with D tentatively TRBD1 (6 bases). V shed 6 bases and J shed 4 bases, with 18 bases lying between them. Germline values: CDR1 MNHEY, CDR2 SVGAGI. This CDR3 region has 15 residues. The CDR3 sequence is CASSPPGGPIYGYTF. CDR3 in DNA: TGTGCCAGCAGCCCCCCGGGGGGGCCGATCTATGGCTACACCTTC.

The rearrangement uses TRBV24-1 and TRBJ1-1; D is unresolved. The V end lost 4 bases, the J end lost 7 bases, and 12 bases lay between the germline ends. CDR3 size: 13 residues. The V gene's germline CDR1 is KGHDR and CDR2 SFDVKD. DNA of the CDR3: TGTGCCACCAGTGAGGCCACTTTGGGTGAAGCTTTCTTT. As protein: CATSEATLGEAFF.

The chain is built from TRBV3-1 (or the pseudogene TRBV3-2) and TRBJ1-2; the D gene is possibly TRBD1 (5 bases). Germline V CDR1 and CDR2: LGHDT, YNNKEL (reference sequence). CDR3 size: 16 residues. Trimming left V 5 bases short and J 5 bases short, with 21 bases between. The CDR3 here is CASSSGLGASLYGYTF. CDR3 in DNA: TGTGCCAGCAGCTCGGGACTCGGCGCGTCTCTTTATGGCTACACCTTC.

The chain's CDR3 is CASTSDSGNTIYF. The CDR3 DNA reads as TGTGCCAGTACCTCGGACTCTGGAAACACCATATATTTT. The chain recombines TRBV19 with TRBJ1-3; D unclear. Germline V gene sequence: CDR1 LNHDA, CDR2 SQIVND (reference sequence). The V and J ends lost 7 bases and 0 bases respectively, with 7 bases between them. The CDR3 contains 13 residues.

The chain is built from TRBV30 and TRBJ1-3, with no clear D. CDR1 is GTSNPN, CDR2 SVGIG, per germline (reference sequence). The CDR3 sequence is 15 residues long. V dropped 4 bases and J dropped 0 bases, with 13 bases sitting between them. CDR3 residues: CAWTGETGSGNTIYF. In DNA, the CDR3 is TGTGCCTGGACCGGGGAGACGGGCTCTGGAAACACCATATATTTT.

This clone was seen a single time. The chain carries TRBV5-1 and TRBJ2-5, with TRBD1 as a possible D gene (6 bases). This CDR3 comprises 14 residues. Germline CDR1 and CDR2: SGHRS and YFSETQ. V was pared by 6 bases and J by 5 bases, with 17 bases between. In DNA, the CDR3 is TGCGCCAGCACCCAACAGGGAGTTGGGGAGACCCAGTACTTC. It encodes CASTQQGVGETQYF. The whole variable domain, filled in from reference TRBV5-1 and TRBJ2-5, reads KAGVTQTPRYLIKTRGQQVTLSCSPISGHRSVSWYQQTPGQGLQFLFEYFSETQRNKGNFPGRFSGRQFSNSRSEMNVSTLELGDSALYLCASTQQGVGETQYFGPGTRLLVL.

The chain employs TRBV28 and TRBJ1-2; TRBD1 aligns across 10 bases. From germline, CDR1 is MDHEN and CDR2 SYDVKM. The V segment lost 1 base and the J segment 8 bases; nucleotides outside the gene matches: 13. CDR3 length: 17 amino acids. The CDR3 spells CASSLFTDRGTGRGYTF. In nucleotides, the CDR3 is TGTGCCAGCAGTTTATTCACGGACAGGGGGACGGGTAGGGGCTACACCTTC.

The chain links TRBV5-4 to TRBJ2-5; 11 nucleotides line up with TRBD2. J was trimmed by 3 bases and V by 1 base; bases with no gene match: 2. The CDR3 contains 15 residues. Germline V gene lookup returns CDR1 SGHNT and CDR2 YYREEE (reference sequence). The DNA of the CDR3 is TGTGCCAGCAGCTTGAAGGGACTAGCGGAAGAGACCCAGTACTTC. It specifies CASSLKGLAEETQYF.

This clone was detected once. The chain carries TRBV11-2 and TRBJ2-2; 8 nucleotides line up with TRBD2. The V and J ends lost 0 bases and 4 bases, in that order; junction bases with no gene match: 4. The germline CDR1 and CDR2 sequences are SGHAT and FQNNGV. CDR3 size: 16 residues. The chain's CDR3 is CASSLEAGARTGELFF. CDR3 coding DNA: TGTGCCAGCAGCTTAGAAGCGGGGGCCCGCACCGGGGAGCTGTTTTTT.

The gene calls are TRBV6-5 and TRBJ1-2; tentative D call: TRBD1 (6 bases). Germline V gene sequence: CDR1 MNHEY, CDR2 SVGAGI. The CDR3 has 12 residues. Trimming shortened V by 6 bases and J by 4 bases, and 9 bases separated the two germline ends. CDR3 residues: CASRDSVYGYTF. In DNA form, the CDR3 reads TGTGCCAGCAGGGACAGTGTCTATGGCTACACCTTC.